Below are 5 T cell receptor beta chains sequenced from a single sample in a study of somatic mutations in cytotoxic T cells in rheumatoid arthritis. Generated by immunoSEQ multiplex PCR, the TCRdb table keeps only in-frame clones and is missing some. The repertoire holds under 7,500 clones, with 75% as singletons. The sequenced material came from CD8+ T cells sorted from blood. These receptor sequences come from a woman aged 55-70 years in good health.

This clone was observed a few times. The chain carries TRBV25-1 and TRBJ2-5; TRBD1 matches at 9 bases. V shed 9 bases, J shed 4 bases, and the junction held 3 bases outside the gene matches. CDR1 and CDR2 from the germline V gene are MGHDK and SYGVNS. The CDR3 is 12 residues long. The CDR3 loop is CASKGQGETQYF. The CDR3 DNA sequence: TGTGCCAGTAAGGGACAGGGAGAGACCCAGTACTTC. The full variable domain, rest sourced from reference TRBV25-1 and TRBJ2-5, is EADIYQTPRYLVIGTGKKITLECSQTMGHDKMYWYQQDPGMELHLIHYSYGVNSTEKGDLSSESTVSRIRTEHFPLTLESARPSHTSQYLCASKGQGETQYFGPGTRLLVL.

Here the CDR3 DNA reads TGTGCCAGCAAACCGGGACAGGGGTATAGCAATCAGCCCCAGCATTTT. It codes for CASKPGQGYSNQPQHF. V is TRBV2 and J is TRBJ1-5, with 10 nucleotides matching TRBD1. The CDR3 covers 16 residues. J lost 0 bases, V lost 7 bases, and 6 bases had no gene match. From germline, CDR1 is SNHLY and CDR2 FYNNEI. Looking up the rest from reference TRBV2 and TRBJ1-5 gives the full variable domain: EPEVTQTPSHQVTQMGQEVILRCVPISNHLYFYWYRQILGQKVEFLVSFYNNEISEKSEIFDDQFSVERPDGSNFTLKIRSTKLEDSAMYFCASKPGQGYSNQPQHFGDGTRLSIL.

The gene calls are TRBV9 and TRBJ2-3; D uncertain. Trimming took off 1 base at V and 2 bases at J, with 8 bases between the two ends. The CDR3 is 14 amino acids. Germline V gene data show CDR1 as SGDLS and CDR2 as YYNGEE. CDR3 nucleotide sequence: TGTGCCAGCAGCGTAATTCCCATCACAGATACGCAGTATTTT. Protein product: CASSVIPITDTQYF.

V is TRBV27 and J is TRBJ1-5, with D perhaps matching TRBD1 (6 bases). The CDR3 covers 12 residues. Trimming stripped 2 bases from V and 7 bases from J, with 6 bases between. Germline V CDR1 and CDR2: MNHEY, SMNVEV (reference sequence). The CDR3 loop is CASSLTGQPQHF. CDR3 DNA: TGTGCCAGCAGTTTAACAGGGCAGCCCCAGCATTTT.

CDR3 DNA: TGTGCCAGCACCTACGGGACATCGAACACCGGGGAGCTGTTTTTT. Translated, it gives CASTYGTSNTGELFF. This sequence joins TRBV7-9 and TRBJ2-2, with a possible D match to TRBD1 (6 bases). Germline V gives CDR1 SEHNR, CDR2 FQNEAQ (reference sequence). The CDR3 is 15 amino acids. V was pared by 7 bases and J by 0 bases, with 12 bases between.